The present T cell receptor beta chain was sequenced within a study of T cell responses to AZD1222 COVID-19 vaccine. Sequenced by immunoSEQ multiplex PCR; TCRdb stores in-frame clones only, minus some. This sample's table reports over 130,000 clones. Study-wide points: Spike-specific TCR breadth and depth rose after two AZD1222 doses.

Comments on this clone: Its target is unknown.

From germline, CDR1 is SGDLS and CDR2 YYNGEE. CDR3 length equals 14 residues. The V gene lost 3 bases and the J gene lost 4 bases, with 13 bases spanning the gap. The receptor was isolated from an adult in good health. V and J are TRBV9 and TRBJ1-2; weak D call: TRBD1 (6 bases). Input material: peripheral blood. DNA for the CDR3: TGTGCCAGCAGCGGCGACAGGTGGGGCTATGGCTACACCTTC. Its protein is CASSGDRWGYGYTF.